These T cell receptor beta chains were read from a single sample in a study of blood T cell repertoires in COVID-19. The assay was immunoSEQ multiplex PCR, and TCRdb's table has in-frame clones only and misses some. The data show approximately 220,000 clones, about 90% seen once. Sequencing used PBMCs or T cells enriched from blood (not recorded which). All receptors derive from a man aged 25 to 45 who had recovered from COVID-19. CDR3s include the opening cysteine and the closing phenylalanine or tryptophan. The D gene is left open where the match is weak. Clone size is given for some rows only: seen once, a few or many times, or a class if the clone is expanded.

V	D	J	size	CDR3	DNA
TRBV2	.	TRBJ1-5	.	CASSGQYKDQPQHF	TGTGCCAGCAGTGGACAGTACAAAGATCAGCCCCAGCATTTT
TRBV24-1	.	TRBJ2-2	once	CATSDLRGERGVDTGELFF	TGTGCCACCAGTGATTTGCGGGGAGAACGGGGAGTGGACACCGGGGAGCTGTTTTTT
TRBV19	TRBD1	TRBJ1-2	.	CASLTGAEDGYGYTF	TGTGCCAGCCTGACAGGGGCAGAAGACGGCTATGGCTACACCTTC
TRBV25-1	.	TRBJ2-7	.	CASSESLYEQYF	TGTGCCAGCAGTGAATCTTTATACGAGCAGTACTTC
TRBV19	TRBD1	TRBJ1-1	.	CASSPGTGTNTEAFF	TGTGCCAGTAGTCCGGGGACAGGGACCAACACTGAAGCTTTCTTT
TRBV4-1	TRBD2	TRBJ2-1	.	CASSLLAGLQFF	TGCGCCAGCAGCCTGCTAGCGGGCCTGCAGTTCTTC
TRBV12-3/TRBV12-4	.	TRBJ1-4	.	CASSRQTEKLFF	TGTGCCAGCAGTCGACAAACCGAAAAACTGTTTTTT
TRBV7-2	TRBD1	TRBJ2-7	.	CASSIRAGDRGNEQYF	TGTGCCAGCAGCATAAGAGCCGGGGACAGGGGTAACGAGCAGTACTTC
TRBV25-1	.	TRBJ1-6	.	CASSVGQASPLHF	TGTGCCAGCAGTGTTGGGCAGGCCTCACCCCTCCACTTT
TRBV24-1	.	TRBJ1-2	.	CATSDLQGRFGYTF	TGTGCCACCAGTGATTTGCAGGGAAGGTTTGGCTACACCTTC
TRBV4-1	.	TRBJ2-5	.	CASSQLALVETQYF	TGCGCCAGCAGCCAACTAGCTCTCGTGGAGACCCAGTACTTC
TRBV7-9	TRBD1	TRBJ1-6	.	CASSLSDRGSPLHF	TGTGCCAGCAGCTTAAGCGACAGGGGCTCACCCCTCCACTTT
TRBV28	.	TRBJ1-6	.	CASSGPSSYNSPLHF	TGTGCCAGCAGTGGTCCCAGCTCCTATAATTCACCCCTCCACTTT
TRBV11-2	.	TRBJ2-7	.	CASSLDLQAPYEQYF	TGTGCCAGCAGCTTAGACCTACAGGCGCCCTACGAGCAGTACTTC
TRBV12-2	.	TRBJ2-1	.	CASRIGLAFYNEQFF	TGTGCAAGTCGCATCGGACTAGCTTTCTACAATGAGCAGTTCTTC
TRBV4-3	TRBD1	TRBJ1-4	.	CASSQDGQGSSSGQKLFF	TGCGCCAGCAGCCAAGACGGACAGGGTTCATCGTCGGGGCAAAAACTGTTTTTT
TRBV6-1	TRBD1	TRBJ2-5	.	CASSDYRGRETQYF	TGTGCCAGCAGTGATTACAGGGGGCGAGAGACCCAGTACTTC
TRBV7-2	TRBD1	TRBJ1-3	.	CASSLTGAGNTIYF	TGTGCCAGCAGCTTAACAGGGGCTGGAAACACCATATATTTT
TRBV29-1	TRBD2	TRBJ2-3	.	CSVEERLAGAADTQYF	TGCAGCGTTGAAGAGCGACTAGCGGGAGCAGCAGATACGCAGTATTTT
TRBV11-1	TRBD2	TRBJ2-3	.	CASSSIWGRVPDTQYF	TGTGCCAGCAGCTCCATTTGGGGGAGGGTCCCAGATACGCAGTATTTT
TRBV5-4	.	TRBJ2-7	.	CASSLAQDSYEQYF	TGTGCCAGCAGCTTGGCTCAGGATTCCTACGAGCAGTACTTC
TRBV5-4	.	TRBJ2-7	.	CASSPPPGGVYEQYF	TGTGCCAGCAGCCCCCCCCCTGGGGGCGTTTACGAGCAGTACTTC
TRBV20-1	TRBD2	TRBJ2-5	once	CSASRLAGVETQYF	TGCAGTGCTAGTAGACTAGCGGGGGTAGAGACCCAGTACTTC
TRBV5-5	.	TRBJ1-2	.	CASSSINRDYNYGYTF	TGTGCCAGCAGCTCTATCAACAGGGATTACAACTATGGCTACACCTTC
TRBV12-3/TRBV12-4	TRBD1	TRBJ1-2	.	CASSSRTGLGYTF	TGTGCCAGCAGCTCTAGGACAGGACTAGGCTACACCTTC
TRBV19	TRBD1	TRBJ2-5	.	CASRPTTGSKTQYF	TGTGCCAGTAGGCCAACGACAGGGTCCAAGACCCAGTACTTC
TRBV5-6	TRBD1	TRBJ1-5	.	CASSLDRGVIQPQHF	TGTGCCAGCAGCTTGGACAGGGGTGTTATTCAGCCCCAGCATTTT
TRBV19	TRBD1	TRBJ2-7	once	CASSGEGAFYEQYF	TGTGCCAGTAGCGGAGAGGGGGCGTTTTACGAGCAGTACTTC
TRBV30	TRBD1	TRBJ1-3	.	CAWTGTGGSGNTIYF	TGTGCCTGGACGGGGACAGGGGGCTCTGGAAACACCATATATTTT
TRBV16	TRBD2	TRBJ2-3	.	CASSQSLLADLYTDTQYF	TGTGCCAGCAGCCAATCTCTACTAGCGGACCTTTACACAGATACGCAGTATTTT
TRBV3-1/TRBV3-2	TRBD1	TRBJ1-2	.	CASSHSQGTANYGYTF	TGTGCCAGCAGCCATTCACAGGGGACGGCTAACTATGGCTACACCTTC
TRBV4-1	.	TRBJ2-7	.	CASSQGQPTYEQYF	TGCGCCAGCAGCCAAGGGCAACCGACCTACGAGCAGTACTTC